Presented here are 29 T cell receptor beta chains from one specimen sequenced in a study of CXCR3-negative and CXCR3-positive naive CD8 T cells (dated by TCRdb to the late 2010s). Sequencer: NextSeq 550. The Human TCR Profiling Kit (MiLaboratory) was used to make UMI-labeled 5' RACE TRB cDNA libraries. After reprocessing by TCRdb, each CDR3 protein sequence is one entry, and no DNA is given. The sample table records approximately 74,000 distinct CDR3 sequences. Of the sample, around 1.5% falls within the top ten clones. The sequencing sample was made of naive CXCR3- CD8+ T cells from blood. The cell subset or site label, as the study defines it: CD45RO-CCR7+CD27+CD95- naive CD8+ T cells lacking CXCR3 (TNR3-). These receptors originate from a human donor in good health. Some clones in this sample may be carry-over from other donors' samples.

The chain is built from TRBV28 and TRBJ2-2; TCRdb indicates TRBD1, and absent DNA this call remains unverified. Germline V gene data show CDR1 as MDHEN and CDR2 as SYDVKM. This CDR3 has 16 residues. CDR3 residues: CASRKGTGRNTGELFF.

The V and J genes are TRBV28 and TRBJ1-5. CDR1 is MDHEN and CDR2 is SYDVKM in the germline V gene. The CDR3 sequence is 15 residues long. CDR3 region: CASSLSRVYLQPQHF.

The rearrangement uses TRBV28 and TRBJ1-2; with no DNA, the TCRdb D assignment of TRBD1 cannot be verified. CDR1 and CDR2 from the germline V gene are MDHEN and SYDVKM. The CDR3 spans 14 residues. CDR3 region: CASSPDRRFYGYTF.

The chain has TRBV6-2 or TRBV6-3 and TRBJ1-2. This CDR3 has 13 residues. Germline values: CDR1 MNHEY, CDR2 SVGEGT. The CDR3 here is CASSYKVLYGYTF.

The V call is TRBV29-1, the J call TRBJ2-3; TCRdb selects TRBD1, and the lack of DNA leaves this call unchecked. The CDR3 is 11 residues long. Germline loops: CDR1 SQVTM, CDR2 ANQGSEA. CDR3 amino acids: CSSWGDGTQYF.

The chain joins TRBV7-3 to TRBJ2-1; TCRdb proposes TRBD2, but this gene call is untestable without DNA. Germline CDR1 is SGHTA and CDR2 is FQGTGA. CDR3 length: 15 residues. CDR3 loop: CASSLTAGVTNEQFF.

Here the CDR3 reads CASSLSGNEKLFF. The chain recombines TRBV12-3 or TRBV12-4 with TRBJ1-4. The CDR3 contains 13 residues.

This chain links TRBV27 with TRBJ2-5; TCRdb indicates TRBD1, and absent DNA this call remains unverified. Germline CDR1 MNHEY, CDR2 SMNVEV (reference sequence). The CDR3 has 16 residues. The CDR3 here is CASSLTAGDRGYEQYF.

CDR3 protein: CASSPGGPAEAFF. V and J are TRBV4-2 and TRBJ1-1; the D call of TRBD1 rests on TCRdb alone, since no DNA is present to check it. Germline CDR1 and CDR2: LGHNA and YNFKEQ. The CDR3 runs to 13 residues.

This chain links TRBV12-3 or TRBV12-4 with TRBJ1-1; TCRdb proposes TRBD1, but this gene call is untestable without DNA. The CDR3 totals 15 residues. This CDR3 is CASSFWTGLNTEAFF.

This sequence joins TRBV4-2 and TRBJ2-7; TCRdb lists TRBD2, though no DNA is available to test this call. The CDR3 has 15 amino acids. CDR1 and CDR2 from the germline V gene are LGHNA and YNFKEQ. The CDR3 spells CASSQELAATYEQYF.

This rearrangement joins TRBV18 to TRBJ2-7; TCRdb names TRBD1, which stays unverified in the absence of DNA. This CDR3 is built from 14 residues. CDR1 and CDR2 (germline): KGHSH, LQKENI. CDR3 sequence reads: CASSHDRVAGEQYF.

The chain links TRBV11-3 to TRBJ2-7; the D call from TCRdb, TRBD1, cannot be confirmed without DNA. The CDR3 is made up of 13 amino acids. Germline V lookup: CDR1 SGHNT, CDR2 YENEEA. The CDR3 reads CASSPGYSYEQYF.

The CDR3 sequence: CSVERPGHNEQFF. The chain combines TRBV29-1 with TRBJ2-1; without DNA, the TCRdb call of TRBD1 cannot be checked. This CDR3 has 13 residues. Germline CDR1 reads SQVTM; CDR2 reads ANQGSEA.

This CDR3 reads CASRLRAWPLSGNTIYF. The chain combines TRBV12-2 with TRBJ1-3. TRBV12-2 is a pseudogene locus. This CDR3 region has 17 residues.

V is TRBV11-2 and J is TRBJ2-3; TCRdb names TRBD1, which stays unverified in the absence of DNA. Germline assignment: CDR1 SGHAT and CDR2 FQNNGV. This CDR3 is built from 19 residues. The CDR3 protein is CASSLVRPTTGGGTDTQYF.

The V gene is TRBV4-1, the J gene TRBJ1-6; as DNA is missing, the TRBD1 call by TCRdb cannot be tested. CDR1 MGHRA and CDR2 YSYEKL come from the germline V gene. The CDR3 length is 15 residues. CDR3: CASSQVGTEYAPLHF.

The chain combines TRBV7-8 with TRBJ1-4. CDR1 and CDR2 (germline): SGHVS, FQNEAQ. CDR3 size: 11 residues. CDR3 sequence: CASSSREKLFF.

The rearrangement links TRBV4-1 to TRBJ2-5; as DNA is missing, the TRBD1 call by TCRdb cannot be tested. CDR1 and CDR2 from the germline V gene are MGHRA and YSYEKL. The CDR3 contains 15 residues. CDR3 residues: CASSQTPAGQETQYF.

The chain combines TRBV20-1 with TRBJ2-7; there is no DNA to check the TCRdb D call of TRBD1. From germline, CDR1 is DFQATT and CDR2 SNEGSKA (reference sequence). This CDR3 spans 13 amino acids. CDR3 sequence: CSALPGTDDEQYF.

The J gene is TRBJ2-2, the V gene TRBV3-1. The CDR3 runs to 12 residues. Germline CDR1 is LGHDT and CDR2 is YNNKEL (reference sequence). This chain's CDR3 is CASSQSMGELFF. Looking up the rest from reference TRBV3-1 and TRBJ2-2 gives the full variable domain: DTAVSQTPKYLVTQMGNDKSIKCEQNLGHDTMYWYKQDSKKFLKIMFSYNNKELIINETVPNRFSPKSPDKAHLNLHINSLELGDSAVYFCASSQSMGELFFGEGSRLTVL.

The genes are TRBV29-1 and TRBJ2-1. The CDR3 contains 11 residues. Germline V gives CDR1 SQVTM, CDR2 ANQGSEA. The CDR3 region is CSARRYNEQFF.

CDR3 protein: CSARPSLAYEQYF. V and J are TRBV29-1 and TRBJ2-7. The CDR3 is 13 residues long. Germline CDR1 is SQVTM and CDR2 is ANQGSEA.

The chain employs TRBV6-6 and TRBJ2-1; TCRdb picks TRBD1, but there is no DNA to check that call. CDR1 is MNHNY and CDR2 is SVGAGI in the germline V gene (reference sequence). The CDR3 is 17 residues long. CDR3 region: CASSYSGPRDLYNEQFF.

The genes are TRBV27 and TRBJ2-7; the D call of TRBD1 rests on TCRdb alone, since no DNA is present to check it. This CDR3 contains 14 residues. Germline-derived CDR1 and CDR2 are MNHEY and SMNVEV (reference sequence). CDR3 region: CASSSRTGWYEQYF.

This chain uses TRBV7-7 with TRBJ2-7; TCRdb's assignment of TRBD1 cannot be checked, as there is no DNA. The germline V gene encodes CDR1 SSHAT and CDR2 FNYEAQ (reference sequence). The CDR3 spans 18 residues. The CDR3 sequence: CASSSKAPDRPDTYEQYF.

The rearrangement links TRBV28 to TRBJ2-5; the TRBD1 assignment by TCRdb is unverifiable without DNA. Germline V CDR1 and CDR2: MDHEN, SYDVKM. The CDR3 sequence is 15 residues long. The CDR3 loop reads CASSSRTGVRETQYF. Together with reference TRBV28 and TRBJ2-5, the CDR3 gives the full variable domain: DVKVTQSSRYLVKRTGEKVFLECVQDMDHENMFWYRQDPGLGLRLIYFSYDVKMKEKGDIPEGYSVSREKKERFSLILESASTNQTSMYLCASSSRTGVRETQYFGPGTRLLVL.

V and J are TRBV4-1 and TRBJ2-7; checking the TCRdb D call of TRBD1 is not possible without DNA. The CDR3 has 16 residues. From germline, CDR1 is MGHRA and CDR2 YSYEKL. The CDR3 reads CASSHSRDRGSDEQYF.

The chain has TRBV23-1 and TRBJ2-5; TCRdb names TRBD1, which stays unverified in the absence of DNA. TRBV23-1 is designated an ORF whose function remains uncertain. The CDR3 sequence is 19 residues long. CDR3 in amino acids: CASSQSTHGSGQEKETQYF.